Listed below are T cell receptor beta chains from one sample, sequenced in a study of molecular identifiers for immune sequencing clone quantification. TCRdb itself ran the PCR reads through MiXCR, one entry per CDR3 protein. The repertoire includes 490,000 or so distinct CDR3 sequences, 25% of them detected once, and roughly 0.79% sits in the top ten. What was sequenced was naive CD8+ T cells from blood, with Jurkat cell RNA spiked in. Every receptor here comes from a human donor in good health. Some libraries in this study had Jurkat cell RNA spiked in. The CDR3 runs from the conserved cysteine through the conserved F or W. D genes are given only for firm matches. Rows may omit the clone size; those that give it use once, few, many or a size class.

V gene	J gene	clone size	D gene	CDR3 protein	CDR3 DNA
TRBV7-9	TRBJ1-4	-	-	CASSLSPGANEKLFF	TGTGCCAGCAGCTTAAGTCCAGGGGCTAATGAAAAACTGTTTTTT
TRBV6-2/TRBV6-3	TRBJ2-7	-	TRBD1	CTSSQPGQGIYEQYF	TGTACCAGCAGTCAACCGGGACAGGGGATCTACGAGCAGTACTTC
TRBV29-1	TRBJ2-2	-	TRBD1	CSVDRGDRGTGELFF	TGCAGCGTAGATCGAGGAGACAGGGGGACCGGGGAGCTGTTTTTT
TRBV9	TRBJ1-2	many	-	CASSPQWVPNYGYTF	TGTGCCAGCAGCCCCCAGTGGGTTCCGAACTATGGCTACACCTTC
TRBV7-9	TRBJ2-5	-	-	CASSLGWQETQYF	TGTGCCAGCAGCTTAGGGTGGCAAGAGACCCAGTACTTC
TRBV27	TRBJ2-1	-	-	CASSLGFSYNEQFF	TGTGCCAGCAGTCTGGGCTTTTCCTACAATGAGCAGTTCTTC
TRBV11-2	TRBJ2-7	few	-	CASSSGLTNYEQYF	TGTGCCAGCAGCTCGGGACTTACGAACTACGAGCAGTACTTC
TRBV29-1	TRBJ2-7	few	TRBD2	CSVGEGTSGESSSYEQYF	TGCAGCGTTGGAGAGGGGACTAGCGGGGAGTCGAGCTCCTACGAGCAGTACTTC
TRBV28	TRBJ2-7	few	-	CATRYSYEQYF	TGTGCCACCCGGTACAGCTACGAGCAGTACTTC
TRBV9	TRBJ1-1	few	-	CASSVGGEAEAFF	TGTGCCAGCAGCGTGGGAGGCGAGGCCGAAGCTTTCTTT
TRBV7-9	TRBJ2-7	-	TRBD1	CASSSRDRRSYERYF	TGCGCCAGCAGCTCACGGGACAGGCGCTCCTACGAGCGGTACTTC
TRBV15	TRBJ1-5	-	TRBD1	CATSSGQGLQPQHF	TGTGCCACCAGCAGTGGACAGGGCCTTCAGCCCCAGCATTTT
TRBV12-3/TRBV12-4	TRBJ2-3	many	TRBD2	CASSGGLAGVDTQYF	TGTGCCAGCAGCGGGGGACTAGCGGGAGTAGATACGCAGTATTTT
TRBV7-9	TRBJ2-3	-	TRBD2	CASSNLAGNTDTQYF	TGTGCCAGCAGTAACCTAGCGGGAAACACAGATACGCAGTATTTT